The entry below describes one T cell receptor (beta chain). The data stem from a study of blood T cell repertoires in COVID-19. About the research overall: Some COVID-19 samples were acute and others convalescent; all came from the United States, Italy and Spain.

Under the authors' procedure: Estimation of nucleated cell counts relied on the amplification of reference gene primers. TCRdb's copy holds only in-frame clones and misses some; the assay was immunoSEQ multiplex PCR. That table supplies the V and J calls and clone size; D and trimming were determined from the DNA. The repertoire includes around 230,000 clones, more than 75% of them detected once, and over 10% sits in the top ten. This CDR3 spans 15 amino acids. CDR1 and CDR2 (germline): LNHDA, SQIVND (reference sequence). The germline V and J ends were trimmed by 7 bases and 7 bases, with 20 bases remaining between them.

The V gene is TRBV19, the J gene TRBJ1-5; D gene ambiguous. Source material: peripheral blood. The source is a woman aged 55-70 years with active or convalescent COVID-19. CDR3 bases: TGTGCCAGTACCATGGGTTTGACTACGGGGCAGCCCCAGCATTTT. Protein: CASTMGLTTGQPQHF.